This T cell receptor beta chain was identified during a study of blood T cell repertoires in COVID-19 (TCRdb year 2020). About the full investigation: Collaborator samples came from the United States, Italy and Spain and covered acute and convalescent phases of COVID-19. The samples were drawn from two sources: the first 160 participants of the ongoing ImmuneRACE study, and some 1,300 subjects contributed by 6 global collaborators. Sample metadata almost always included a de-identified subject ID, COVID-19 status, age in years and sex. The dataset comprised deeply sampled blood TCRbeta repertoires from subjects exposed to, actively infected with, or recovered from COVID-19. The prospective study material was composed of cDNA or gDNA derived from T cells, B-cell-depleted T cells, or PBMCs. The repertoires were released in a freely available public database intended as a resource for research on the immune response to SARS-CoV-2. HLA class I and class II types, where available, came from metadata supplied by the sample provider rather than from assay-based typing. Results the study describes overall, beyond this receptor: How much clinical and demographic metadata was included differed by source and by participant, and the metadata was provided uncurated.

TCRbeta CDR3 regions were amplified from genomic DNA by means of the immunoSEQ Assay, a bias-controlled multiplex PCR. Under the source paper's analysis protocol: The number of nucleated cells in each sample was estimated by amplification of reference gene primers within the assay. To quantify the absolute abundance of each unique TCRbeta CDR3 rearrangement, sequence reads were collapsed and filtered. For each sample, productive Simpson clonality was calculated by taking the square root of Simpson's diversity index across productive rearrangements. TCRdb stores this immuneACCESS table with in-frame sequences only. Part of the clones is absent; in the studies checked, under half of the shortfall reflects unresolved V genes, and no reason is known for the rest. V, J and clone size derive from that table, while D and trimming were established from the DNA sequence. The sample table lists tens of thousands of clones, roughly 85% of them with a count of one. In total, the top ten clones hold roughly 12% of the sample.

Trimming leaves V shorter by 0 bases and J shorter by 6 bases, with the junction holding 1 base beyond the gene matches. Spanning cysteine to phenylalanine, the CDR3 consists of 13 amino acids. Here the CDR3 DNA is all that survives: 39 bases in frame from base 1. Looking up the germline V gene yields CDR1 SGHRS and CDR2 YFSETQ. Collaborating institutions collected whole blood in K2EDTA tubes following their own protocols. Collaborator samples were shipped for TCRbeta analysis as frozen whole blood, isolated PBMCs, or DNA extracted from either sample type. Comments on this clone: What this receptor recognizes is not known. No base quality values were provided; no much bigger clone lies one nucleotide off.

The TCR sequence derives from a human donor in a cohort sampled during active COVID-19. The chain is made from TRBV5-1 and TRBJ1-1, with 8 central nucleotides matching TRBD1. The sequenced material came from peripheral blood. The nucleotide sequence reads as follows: TGCGCCAGCAGCTTGGCAGGGGGCGCTGAAGCTTTCTTT. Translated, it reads CASSLAGGAEAFF.